The clone carrying this T cell receptor beta chain was seen ten or more times. Using its own MiXCR run on the RACE reads, TCRdb lists one record per CDR3 protein. This sample has 300,000 to 450,000 distinct CDR3 sequences; 4.8% occur once, and the top ten carry about 2.2%. The data stem from a study of human T cells and chemical hapten exposure. Time point noted: patch test 1, 2 weeks after DPC sensitization. The treatment was: therapeutic diphenylcyclopropenone sensitization with weekly scalp DPC. Material: whole blood, obtained in connection with sensitization to the hapten diphenylcyclopropenone (DPC). The clonotype originates from a woman between 50 and 59 years old with alopecia areata. Some clones in this sample may be carry-over from other donors' samples.

CDR3 DNA sequence: TGTGCCAGCAGCGACGACAGCTTTCAGAGGGAAAAACTGTTTTTT. Its translation: CASSDDSFQREKLFF. The chain carries TRBV7-9 and TRBJ1-4, with D possibly being TRBD1 (5 bases). Per germline, CDR1 SEHNR and CDR2 FQNEAQ (reference sequence). The CDR3 sequence is 15 residues long. Trimming shortened V by 5 bases and J by 8 bases, and 18 bases separated the two germline ends.